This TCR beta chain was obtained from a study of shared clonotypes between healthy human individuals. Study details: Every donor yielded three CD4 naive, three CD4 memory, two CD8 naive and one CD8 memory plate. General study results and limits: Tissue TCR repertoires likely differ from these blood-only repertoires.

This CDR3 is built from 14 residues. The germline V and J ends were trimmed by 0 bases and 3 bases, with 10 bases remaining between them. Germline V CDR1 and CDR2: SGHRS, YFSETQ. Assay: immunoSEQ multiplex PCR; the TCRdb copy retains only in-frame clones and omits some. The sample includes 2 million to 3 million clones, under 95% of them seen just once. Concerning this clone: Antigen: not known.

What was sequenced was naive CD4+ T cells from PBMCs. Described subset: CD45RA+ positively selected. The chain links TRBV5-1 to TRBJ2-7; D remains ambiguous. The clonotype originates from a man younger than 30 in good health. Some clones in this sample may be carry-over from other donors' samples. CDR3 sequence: CASSLAGRNYEQYF. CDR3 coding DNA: TGCGCCAGCAGCTTGGCCGGTCGGAACTACGAGCAGTACTTC. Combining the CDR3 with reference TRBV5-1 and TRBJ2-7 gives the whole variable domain KAGVTQTPRYLIKTRGQQVTLSCSPISGHRSVSWYQQTPGQGLQFLFEYFSETQRNKGNFPGRFSGRQFSNSRSEMNVSTLELGDSALYLCASSLAGRNYEQYFGPGTRLTVT.